What follows are 22 T cell receptor beta chains derived from one specimen sequenced in a study of blood T cell repertoires in COVID-19. Profiling relied on immunoSEQ multiplex PCR, and the TCRdb table lists in-frame clones only, not all of them. The sample gives approximately 10,000 clones, 80% to 90% of which show up once; 7% to 10% is in the top ten. Sequenced input: peripheral blood. The receptor source for this set is a human donor in a cohort sampled during active COVID-19.

The chain recombines TRBV7-2 with TRBJ2-7; D is possibly TRBD1 (6 bases). V was trimmed by 2 bases and J by 7 bases, leaving 15 bases between them. Germline assignment: CDR1 SGHTA and CDR2 FQGNSA. The CDR3 contains 14 residues. The CDR3 nucleotides are TGTGCCAGCAGCTTATCCAGGCCCCAGGGGGAGCAGTACTTC. This codes for CASSLSRPQGEQYF.

The rearrangement links TRBV5-6 to TRBJ1-1; D gene ambiguous. Germline CDR1 and CDR2: SGHDT and YYEEEE. CDR3 length equals 14 residues. V was clipped by 0 bases and J by 2 bases, with 8 bases between them. CDR3 DNA sequence: TGTGCCAGCAGCTTGGCCATGGCAAACACTGAAGCTTTCTTT. Translated, it gives CASSLAMANTEAFF.

The chain carries TRBV15 and TRBJ2-7, with 9 nucleotides matching TRBD1. Trimming at V came to 1 base and at J to 1 base, leaving 2 bases not matched to a gene. The CDR3 is made up of 15 amino acids. CDR1 and CDR2 from the germline V gene are LNHNV and YYDKDF (reference sequence). DNA of the CDR3: TGTGCCACCAGCAGAGCGGGACAGGGTTCCTACGAGCAGTACTTC. Protein sequence: CATSRAGQGSYEQYF.

The rearrangement links TRBV7-9 to TRBJ2-7; maybe TRBD2 (6 bases). Between the trimmed V and J ends, which lost 7 bases and 7 bases, there was a span of 20 bases. The germline V gene encodes CDR1 SEHNR and CDR2 FQNEAQ (reference sequence). This CDR3 spans 14 amino acids. The CDR3 bases are TGTGCCAGCAACCTTCCGGGCCCTCGGGAGGAGCAGTACTTC. Translated: CASNLPGPREEQYF. The full variable domain, its missing parts supplied by reference TRBV7-9 and TRBJ2-7, is DTGVSQNPRHKITKRGQNVTFRCDPISEHNRLYWYRQTLGQGPEFLTYFQNEAQLEKSRLLSDRFSAERPKGSFSTLEIQRTEQGDSAMYLCASNLPGPREEQYFGPGTRLTVT.

A single count supports this clone. The chain joins TRBV7-2 to TRBJ2-1, with a weak D call TRBD1 (5 bases). Germline V gene data show CDR1 as SGHTA and CDR2 as FQGNSA. The length of the CDR3 is 13 residues. With 7 bases removed from V and 4 bases from J, the gap between germline ends came to 11 bases. The CDR3 protein is CASNFQGYNEQFF. For the CDR3, the DNA is TGTGCCAGCAACTTTCAGGGATACAATGAGCAGTTCTTC.

CDR3 loop: CASSEWVGLREAFF. The CDR3 coding sequence is TGTGCCAGCAGTGAATGGGTGGGGCTGCGGGAAGCTTTCTTT. V is TRBV6-1 and J is TRBJ1-1; tentatively, D is TRBD1 (5 bases). Germline V gives CDR1 MNHNS, CDR2 SASEGT. This CDR3 is built from 14 residues. The V gene lost 2 bases and the J gene lost 8 bases, with 15 bases spanning the gap.

The chain uses TRBV7-9 and TRBJ1-1; D perhaps matches TRBD1 (6 bases). With 4 bases removed from V and 10 bases from J, the gap between germline ends came to 22 bases. CDR1 is SEHNR, CDR2 FQNEAQ, per germline (reference sequence). This CDR3 is built from 15 residues. The CDR3 DNA is TGTGCCAGCAGCTCTCCCGGAAGACAGGCGGGAGGAGCTTTCTTT. It specifies CASSSPGRQAGGAFF.

DNA for the CDR3: TGTGCCAGTAGTATAGTAGCGGGAGGGAATGAGCAGTTCTTC. Its protein product is CASSIVAGGNEQFF. This rearrangement joins TRBV19 to TRBJ2-1, with 11 bases matching TRBD2. CDR1 LNHDA and CDR2 SQIVND come from the germline V gene (reference sequence). CDR3 length: 14 amino acids. The V and J ends lost 1 base and 7 bases, in that order; junction bases with no gene match: 0.

The gene calls are TRBV7-2 and TRBJ2-3; weak D call: TRBD2 (6 bases). Germline V CDR1 and CDR2: SGHTA, FQGNSA. This CDR3 comprises 15 residues. The V end lost 11 bases, the J end lost 4 bases, and 22 bases lay between the germline ends. Here the CDR3 reads CALRLVRETSDTQYF. In DNA form, the CDR3 reads TGTGCCCTCAGATTGGTCCGGGAGACGTCAGATACGCAGTATTTT. Full variable domain (rest looked up from reference TRBV7-2 and TRBJ2-3): GAGVSQSPSNKVTEKGKDVELRCDPISGHTALYWYRQSLGQGLEFLIYFQGNSAPDKSGLPSDRFSAERTGGSVSTLTIQRTQQEDSAVYLCALRLVRETSDTQYFGPGTRLTVL.

The CDR3 DNA sequence: TGCAGCGCTCAAGTTGGCGGGAGGGCCGTAGGCGATACGCAGTATTTT. Translating it yields CSAQVGGRAVGDTQYF. This rearrangement joins TRBV29-1 to TRBJ2-3; 9 positions agree with TRBD2. V lost 7 bases and J lost 6; bases outside the gene matches: 17. The CDR3 loop spans 16 amino acids. The germline V gene has CDR1 SQVTM and CDR2 ANQGSEA.

The chain uses TRBV3-1 (or the pseudogene TRBV3-2) and TRBJ2-1; a weak D match, TRBD2 (6 bases). CDR1 is LGHDT, CDR2 YNNKEL, per germline (reference sequence). The CDR3 spans 17 residues. V lost 0 bases to trimming and J lost 0 bases, with 12 bases between them. DNA of the CDR3: TGTGCCAGCAGCCAAGATTGGCGGGGAAGCTCCTACAATGAGCAGTTCTTC. It is translated as CASSQDWRGSSYNEQFF.

V gene TRBV4-2 combines with J gene TRBJ1-3; 7 bases are a match to TRBD1. This CDR3 comprises 14 residues. CDR1 and CDR2 from the germline V gene are LGHNA and YNFKEQ. With 8 bases clipped from V and 3 bases from J, the junction kept 7 bases outside the gene matches. The DNA for the CDR3 is TGTGCCAGCCACGCAGGGGGAATTGGAAACACCATATATTTT. The encoded protein is CASHAGGIGNTIYF.

This clone has just one count. The CDR3 coding sequence is TGCGCCAGCAGTGAGTCGTTGACAGGATACAATGAGCAGTTCTTC. It yields the protein CASSESLTGYNEQFF. This chain connects TRBV10-1 to TRBJ2-1, with D possibly being TRBD1 (6 bases). The CDR3 spans 15 residues. Trimming removed 0 bases from V and 4 bases from J, with 10 bases in between. Germline CDR1 reads WNHNN; CDR2 reads SYGVQD (reference sequence).

The chain combines TRBV7-2 with TRBJ2-5, with 8 bases aligning to TRBD2. V lost 4 bases to trimming and J lost 1 base; unmatched junction nucleotides: 11. Germline assignment: CDR1 SGHTA and CDR2 FQGNSA. The CDR3 contains 17 residues. CDR3: CASSSRGRREVQETQYF. The CDR3 region has the DNA TGTGCCAGCAGCTCCAGGGGTAGGCGGGAGGTCCAAGAGACCCAGTACTTC.

The V call is TRBV6-2 or TRBV6-3, the J call TRBJ2-7; TRBD2 might be the D (5 bases). This CDR3 is built from 15 residues. Looked up from germline, CDR1 is MNHEY and CDR2 is SVGEGT. V was shortened by 0 bases and J by 2 bases, with 11 bases between the two germline ends. The CDR3 loop is CASSYSPSPAYEQYF. For the CDR3, the DNA is TGTGCCAGCAGTTACTCGCCTAGCCCGGCCTACGAGCAGTACTTC.

The chain links TRBV24-1 to TRBJ1-5, with 7 nucleotides matching TRBD1. The CDR3 contains 20 residues. Germline assignment: CDR1 KGHDR and CDR2 SFDVKD. The V segment lost 1 base and the J segment 0 bases; nucleotides outside the gene matches: 14. As DNA, the CDR3 is TGTGCCACCAGTGATTTCCGCCGGGACAGTCCTCTGTGTAGCAATCAGCCCCAGCATTTT. Translated, it gives CATSDFRRDSPLCSNQPQHF.

The rearrangement uses TRBV4-3 and TRBJ1-6; 8 nucleotides line up with TRBD1. Germline CDR1 is LGHNA and CDR2 is YSLEER. Trimming at V came to 8 bases and at J to 10 bases, leaving 7 bases not matched to a gene. This CDR3 has 13 amino acids. CDR3 nucleotide sequence: TGCGCCAGCGGCGACAGGGGAAGGTCACCCCTCCACTTT. This gives the protein CASGDRGRSPLHF.

This clone was observed once. The chain uses TRBV6-2 or TRBV6-3 and TRBJ2-5, with 10 bases fitting TRBD1. The CDR3 runs to 18 residues. V lost 2 bases, J lost 4 bases, and 13 bases stayed unmatched. The V gene's germline CDR1 is MNHEY and CDR2 SVGEGT. This chain's CDR3 is CASSYGPGQGIRGETQYF. In DNA, the CDR3 is TGTGCCAGCAGTTACGGCCCGGGACAGGGGATTAGGGGAGAGACCCAGTACTTC.

This chain connects TRBV18 to TRBJ1-4; TRBD1 is a possible D gene (6 bases). Germline V gene lookup returns CDR1 KGHSH and CDR2 LQKENI. CDR3 size: 15 residues. Between the trimmed V and J ends, which lost 3 bases and 7 bases, there was a span of 15 bases. The CDR3 bases are TGTGCCAGCTCACCTCCGGGGGGCTTAGGTGAAAAACTGTTTTTT. Translating gives CASSPPGGLGEKLFF.

The genes are TRBV19 and TRBJ2-6; D is ambiguous. CDR1 is LNHDA and CDR2 is SQIVND in the germline V gene (reference sequence). This CDR3 is built from 14 residues. V lost 3 bases and J 4 bases, leaving 7 bases between the germline ends. The CDR3 region has the DNA TGTGCCAGTAGTATGCCCGAGGGGGCCAACGTCCTGACTTTC. This encodes CASSMPEGANVLTF.

The rearrangement uses TRBV18 and TRBJ1-2; no clear D gene. The CDR3 length is 12 residues. CDR1 and CDR2 from the germline V gene are KGHSH and LQKENI. Trimming took 3 bases from V and 3 from J, leaving 5 bases between them. CDR3 in DNA: TGTGCCAGCTCACCTGAGGACTATGGCTACACCTTC. Amino acid sequence: CASSPEDYGYTF.

This chain connects TRBV28 to TRBJ1-3; the match to TRBD1 covers 8 bases. The junction had 14 bases not matched to a gene; V was cut back by 4 bases and J by 3 bases. Per the germline V gene, CDR1 is MDHEN and CDR2 is SYDVKM. This CDR3 is built from 18 residues. The CDR3 sequence is CASSSTYFGQGGGNTIYF. Here the CDR3 DNA reads TGTGCCAGCAGTTCCACTTACTTCGGACAGGGCGGTGGAAACACCATATATTTT.